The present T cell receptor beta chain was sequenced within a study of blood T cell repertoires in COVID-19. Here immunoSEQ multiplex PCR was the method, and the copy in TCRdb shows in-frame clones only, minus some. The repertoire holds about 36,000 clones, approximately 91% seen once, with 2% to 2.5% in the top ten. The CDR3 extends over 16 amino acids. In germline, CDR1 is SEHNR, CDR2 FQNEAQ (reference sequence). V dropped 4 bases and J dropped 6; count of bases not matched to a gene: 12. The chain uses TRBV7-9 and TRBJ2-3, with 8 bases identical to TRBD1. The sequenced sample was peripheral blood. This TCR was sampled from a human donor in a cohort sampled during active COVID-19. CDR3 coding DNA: TGTGCCAGCAGCTCCGGGACAGGAGGCTTCGGGGATACGCAGTATTTT. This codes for CASSSGTGGFGDTQYF. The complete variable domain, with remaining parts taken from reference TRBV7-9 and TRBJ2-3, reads DTGVSQNPRHKITKRGQNVTFRCDPISEHNRLYWYRQTLGQGPEFLTYFQNEAQLEKSRLLSDRFSAERPKGSFSTLEIQRTEQGDSAMYLCASSSGTGGFGDTQYFGPGTRLTVL.